Presented here are 21 T cell receptor beta chains from one specimen sequenced in a study of cytomegalovirus exposure and HLA in healthy donors. The PCR used 60 Vbeta and 13 Jbeta primers. TCRdb keeps only in-frame clones here, not all; method: immunoSEQ multiplex PCR. The sample gives about 190,000 clones, 80% of which show up once; 0.65% is in the top ten. The specimen was PBMCs. These receptors were collected from a boy under 18 in good health and CMV-seronegative.

The chain employs TRBV7-8 and TRBJ2-1; 8 bases align to TRBD2. V was clipped by 10 bases and J by 2 bases; unmatched bases: 7. From germline, CDR1 is SGHVS and CDR2 FQNEAQ. The CDR3 has 14 residues. CDR3 in DNA: TGTGCCATCTTCGGGGGGGTAGCCTACAATGAGCAGTTCTTC. This gives the protein CAIFGGVAYNEQFF.

This clone was seen only a few times. A junction boundary mismatches the germline segment, possibly from a read error. J is TRBJ2-7 and V is TRBV7-9, with D maybe TRBD2 (5 bases). The CDR3 is made up of 15 amino acids. Per germline, CDR1 SEHNR and CDR2 FQNEAQ (reference sequence). The CDR3 DNA is TGTTCCAGCAGCTTAGACCATGGGGAGTTTTACGAGCAGTACTTC. Residues: CSSSLDHGEFYEQYF.

This clone showed up just a few times. This chain links TRBV7-9 with TRBJ2-5, with 9 positions matching TRBD2. Germline-derived CDR1 and CDR2 are SEHNR and FQNEAQ (reference sequence). The ends lost 6 bases at V and 5 bases at J; junction bases unmatched: 7. This CDR3 is 14 amino acids long. CDR3 DNA: TGTGCCAGCAGGCCGGGACTAGCCTGGGAGACCCAGTACTTC. Encoded protein: CASRPGLAWETQYF.

The chain employs TRBV30 and TRBJ1-1; maybe TRBD1 (6 bases). Germline V gives CDR1 GTSNPN, CDR2 SVGIG (reference sequence). The V and J ends lost 4 bases and 5 bases respectively, with 17 bases between them. The CDR3 extends over 14 amino acids. The CDR3 DNA follows: TGTGCCTGGACCCAGGGGTTTGTGAGAACTGAAGCTTTCTTT. Protein: CAWTQGFVRTEAFF.

This clone was found a few times. J is TRBJ2-3 and V is TRBV7-9, with 10 bases lining up with TRBD2. The CDR3 has 14 residues. The germline V gene has CDR1 SEHNR and CDR2 FQNEAQ (reference sequence). Unmatched junction bases numbered 5, after V lost 4 bases and J lost 7 bases. The CDR3 DNA follows: TGTGCCAGCAGCTCGACTAGCGGGCTCAATACGCAGTATTTT. This encodes CASSSTSGLNTQYF.

The V gene is TRBV19, the J gene TRBJ2-2; 7 positions match TRBD1. V shed 5 bases and J 7 bases; nucleotides not matched to a gene: 16. CDR3 length: 17 amino acids. CDR1 is LNHDA and CDR2 is SQIVND in the germline V gene (reference sequence). CDR3 DNA: TGTGCCAGTAGTGTCTCAGGGGGTGGTAGTTCCGTCGGGGAGCTGTTTTTT. This sequence encodes CASSVSGGGSSVGELFF.

This clone was counted only a few times. This sequence joins TRBV5-4 and TRBJ1-2; possibly TRBD1 for D (6 bases). Germline CDR1 reads SGHNT; CDR2 reads YYREEE (reference sequence). V was cut by 4 bases and J by 2 bases, with 15 bases left in between. This CDR3 spans 15 amino acids. The CDR3 loop reads CASSPLRQANYGYTF. In DNA, the CDR3 is TGTGCCAGCAGCCCCCTCAGACAGGCGAACTATGGCTACACCTTC.

CDR3 in DNA: TGTGCCAGCAGCTTAGCGGGAGAGCAGTATGGCTACACCTTC. It translates to CASSLAGEQYGYTF. V usage is TRBV7-9 and J usage is TRBJ1-2; no firm D call. Germline CDR1 is SEHNR and CDR2 is FQNEAQ (reference sequence). The CDR3 length is 14 residues. V was shortened by 0 bases and J by 5 bases, with 10 bases between the two germline ends.

This clone was counted a few times. The CDR3 region is CATSRDLLDRDYQPQHF. The DNA for the CDR3 is TGTGCCACCAGCAGAGATCTCTTGGACAGGGATTATCAGCCCCAGCATTTT. The chain is built from TRBV15 and TRBJ1-5; TRBD1 matches 8 bases. Germline CDR1 is LNHNV and CDR2 is YYDKDF (reference sequence). Germline trimming cut 0 bases from V and 5 bases from J; bases unmatched to any gene: 9. This CDR3 spans 17 amino acids.

V gene TRBV10-3 combines with J gene TRBJ2-7, with D maybe TRBD1 (5 bases). The CDR3 totals 12 residues. Germline values: CDR1 ENHRY, CDR2 SYGVKD. V lost 2 bases and J 7 bases, leaving 9 bases between the germline ends. The chain's CDR3 is CAISEPDREQYF. CDR3 DNA: TGTGCCATCAGTGAGCCCGACAGAGAGCAGTACTTC.

This CDR3 is CASSPLTGGQNIQYF. For the CDR3, the DNA is TGCGCCAGCAGCCCATTGACCGGGGGGCAAAACATTCAGTACTTC. V usage is TRBV4-1 and J usage is TRBJ2-4, with a weak D call TRBD2 (7 bases). CDR3 length: 15 residues. V dropped 4 bases and J dropped 5 bases, with 15 bases sitting between them. Germline values: CDR1 MGHRA, CDR2 YSYEKL.

The chain has TRBV11-3 and TRBJ2-7, with 8 nucleotides matching TRBD1. Germline assignment: CDR1 SGHNT and CDR2 YENEEA. Trimming cost V 5 bases and J 9 bases; bases outside gene matches: 15. The CDR3 is made up of 15 amino acids. CDR3 in amino acids: CASSQTAGGSCGQYF. The DNA of the CDR3 is TGTGCCAGCAGCCAAACCGCAGGGGGCTCGTGCGGGCAGTACTTC. Full variable domain (missing parts from reference TRBV11-3 and TRBJ2-7): EAGVVQSPRYKIIEKKQPVAFWCNPISGHNTLYWYLQNLGQGPELLIRYENEEAVDDSQLPKDRFSAERLKGVDSTLKIQPAELGDSAVYLCASSQTAGGSCGQYFGPGTRLTVT.

In nucleotides, the CDR3 is TGTGCCAGCTCCGGGAGACAGGGTCCGAATGAGCAGTTCTTC. Residues: CASSGRQGPNEQFF. The chain has TRBV19 and TRBJ2-1; tentative D call: TRBD1 (7 bases). In germline, CDR1 is LNHDA, CDR2 SQIVND (reference sequence). The CDR3 has 14 residues. V gave up 9 bases and J gave up 7 bases, with 19 bases separating them. Filled out from reference TRBV19 and TRBJ2-1, the complete variable domain reads DGGITQSPKYLFRKEGQNVTLSCEQNLNHDAMYWYRQDPGQGLRLIYYSQIVNDFQKGDIAEGYSVSREKKESFPLTVTSAQKNPTAFYLCASSGRQGPNEQFFGPGTRLTVL.

The V call is TRBV7-9, the J call TRBJ1-5; TRBD1 might be the D (5 bases). Trimming removed 0 bases from V and 4 bases from J, with 10 bases in between. The CDR3 contains 15 residues. The germline gives CDR1 SEHNR, CDR2 FQNEAQ (reference sequence). The CDR3 DNA is TGTGCCAGCAGCTTAGCGTCAGGGATGAATCAGCCCCAGCATTTT. Translated, it gives CASSLASGMNQPQHF.

This chain joins TRBV19 and TRBJ2-7, with D maybe TRBD1 (6 bases). Germline loops: CDR1 LNHDA, CDR2 SQIVND (reference sequence). The CDR3 covers 13 residues. Trimming took 6 bases from V and 7 from J, leaving 16 bases between them. DNA of the CDR3: TGTGCCAGTAGCCCCAGGGCTCAGGGGGAGCAGTACTTC. Translation: CASSPRAQGEQYF.

The V and J genes are TRBV2 and TRBJ1-1; a possible D gene is TRBD1 (6 bases). CDR3 length: 15 amino acids. Germline V CDR1 and CDR2: SNHLY, FYNNEI. V lost 2 bases and J lost 1, with 11 bases in between. This CDR3 reads CASSEMGRGNTEAFF. In DNA, the CDR3 is TGTGCCAGCAGTGAAATGGGCAGGGGGAACACTGAAGCTTTCTTT.

The rearrangement joins TRBV2 to TRBJ1-1, with 8 bases lining up with TRBD1. The CDR3 consists of 14 residues. J was trimmed by 4 bases and V by 6 bases; bases with no gene match: 7. From germline, CDR1 is SNHLY and CDR2 FYNNEI. This chain's CDR3 is CASRAATGATEAFF. CDR3 nucleotides: TGTGCCAGCAGGGCTGCGACAGGGGCCACTGAAGCTTTCTTT.

This clone has only a few counts. The chain couples TRBV5-4 to TRBJ2-5, with 11 bases fitting TRBD2. Germline V CDR1 and CDR2: SGHNT, YYREEE (reference sequence). The CDR3 consists of 16 residues. With 4 bases clipped from V and 5 bases from J, the junction kept 10 bases outside the gene matches. CDR3 residues: CASSGASGGREETQYF. CDR3 nucleotide sequence: TGTGCCAGCAGCGGGGCTAGCGGGGGGCGGGAGGAGACCCAGTACTTC. Drawing the rest from reference TRBV5-4 and TRBJ2-5, the complete variable domain is ETGVTQSPTHLIKTRGQQVTLRCSSQSGHNTVSWYQQALGQGPQFIFQYYREEENGRGNFPPRFSGLQFPNYSSELNVNALELDDSALYLCASSGASGGREETQYFGPGTRLLVL.

A word on this clone: Other DNA sequences of this sample code for an identical CDR3. The rearrangement links TRBV27 to TRBJ2-1, with 14 nucleotides matching TRBD2. Germline V gene sequence: CDR1 MNHEY, CDR2 SMNVEV (reference sequence). The CDR3 is 18 residues long. The V segment lost 5 bases and the J segment 0 bases; nucleotides outside the gene matches: 6. The CDR3 nucleotides are TGTGCCAGCAGTCCTTGGACTAGCGGGAGGAACTCCTACAATGAGCAGTTCTTC. Protein product: CASSPWTSGRNSYNEQFF.

This CDR3 reads CASSTTGGSNQPQHF. CDR3 nucleotide sequence: TGTGCCAGTAGCACGACAGGGGGCAGCAATCAGCCCCAGCATTTT. The chain recombines TRBV19 with TRBJ1-5; TRBD1 matches at 10 bases. Germline CDR1 is LNHDA and CDR2 is SQIVND (reference sequence). Losses at the gene ends were 6 bases for V and 1 base for J; bases not matched to a gene: 3. CDR3 length: 15 residues.

The gene calls are TRBV7-9 and TRBJ1-1, with D hard to call. Germline V gene sequence: CDR1 SEHNR, CDR2 FQNEAQ (reference sequence). The CDR3 loop spans 12 amino acids. Trimming took 7 bases from V and 11 from J, leaving 17 bases between them. The CDR3 protein is CASTFPGPTAFF. The CDR3, as DNA: TGTGCCAGCACCTTCCCGGGTCCGACGGCTTTCTTT.